Sequencing of this TCR beta chain was carried out in a study of T-cell reconstitution after alpha-beta-depleted transplantation in children. The CDR3 length is 17 residues. V lost 4 bases, J lost 2 bases, and 13 bases stayed unmatched. Germline CDR1 is SGHRS and CDR2 is YFSETQ. About this clonotype: As yet, its antigen is unknown.

Study-wide results and limits: Surviving recipient T cells and thymic progenitors accounted for the high day-60 TCRbeta diversity observed in some patients. After one year, T-cell counts and TCRbeta diversity mostly came from new T cells. Two months or so post-transplant, alpha-beta T cells reportedly derived from several hundred expanded graft clones.

During its preparation, the TCRbeta library received unique molecular identifiers. TCRdb recomputed calls from the PCR reads with MiXCR, one row per CDR3 protein. The sample lists 300,000 to 400,000 distinct CDR3 sequences, approximately 23% seen once, with approximately 9.9% in the top ten. This chain uses TRBV5-1 with TRBJ2-7, with 9 bases identical to TRBD2. This TCR came from a male patient aged 10-17 years who had a stem cell transplant for acute lymphoblastic leukemia, so the T cells may come from the graft donor. The specimen comprised PBMCs, mostly from graft donor cells, sampled 180 days after TCRalphabeta/CD19-depleted stem cell transplant. CDR3 residues: CASSLFPTSGVPYEQYF. CDR3 bases: TGCGCCAGCAGCCTATTCCCGACTAGCGGAGTTCCCTACGAGCAGTACTTC.